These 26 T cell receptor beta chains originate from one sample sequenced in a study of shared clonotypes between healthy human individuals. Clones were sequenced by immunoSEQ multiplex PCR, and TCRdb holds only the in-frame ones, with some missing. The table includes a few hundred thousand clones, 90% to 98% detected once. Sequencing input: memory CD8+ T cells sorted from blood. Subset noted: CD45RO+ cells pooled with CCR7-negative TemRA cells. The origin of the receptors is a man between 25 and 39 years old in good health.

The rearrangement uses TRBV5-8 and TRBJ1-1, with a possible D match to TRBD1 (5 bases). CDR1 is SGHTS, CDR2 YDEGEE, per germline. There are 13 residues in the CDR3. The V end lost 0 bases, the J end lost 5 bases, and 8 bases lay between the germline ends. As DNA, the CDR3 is TGTGCCAGCAGCTTGGAGGGGAGAACTGAAGCTTTCTTT. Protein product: CASSLEGRTEAFF. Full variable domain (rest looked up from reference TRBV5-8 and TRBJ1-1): EAGVTQSPTHLIKTRGQQATLRCSPISGHTSVYWYQQALGLGLQFLLWYDEGEERNRGNFPPRFSGRQFPNYSSELNVNALELEDSALYLCASSLEGRTEAFFGQGTRLTVV.

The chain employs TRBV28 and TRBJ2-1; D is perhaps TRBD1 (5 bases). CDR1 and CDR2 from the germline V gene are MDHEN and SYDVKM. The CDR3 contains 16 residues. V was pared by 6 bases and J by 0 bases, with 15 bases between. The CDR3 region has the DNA TGTGCCAGCAGCCCAACGACAGCGAGCTCCTACAATGAGCAGTTCTTC. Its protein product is CASSPTTASSYNEQFF.

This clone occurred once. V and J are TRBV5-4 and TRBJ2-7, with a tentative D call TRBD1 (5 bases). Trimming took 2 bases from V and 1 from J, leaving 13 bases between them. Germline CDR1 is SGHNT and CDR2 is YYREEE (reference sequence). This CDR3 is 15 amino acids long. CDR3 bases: TGTGCCAGCAGCTTTGGTATAGGGGCTTCCTACGAGCAGTACTTC. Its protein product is CASSFGIGASYEQYF.

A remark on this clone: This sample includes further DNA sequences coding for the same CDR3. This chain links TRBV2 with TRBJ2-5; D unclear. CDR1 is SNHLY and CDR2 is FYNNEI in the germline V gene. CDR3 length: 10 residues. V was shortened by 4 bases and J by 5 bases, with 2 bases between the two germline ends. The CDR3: CASSVETQYF. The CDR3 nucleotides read TGTGCCAGCAGTGTCGAGACCCAGTACTTC.

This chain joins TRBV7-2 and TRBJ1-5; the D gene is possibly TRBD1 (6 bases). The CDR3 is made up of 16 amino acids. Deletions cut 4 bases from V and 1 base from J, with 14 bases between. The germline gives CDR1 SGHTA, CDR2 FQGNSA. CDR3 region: CASSWWGGQSNQPQHF. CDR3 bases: TGTGCCAGCAGCTGGTGGGGGGGGCAGAGCAATCAGCCCCAGCATTTT.

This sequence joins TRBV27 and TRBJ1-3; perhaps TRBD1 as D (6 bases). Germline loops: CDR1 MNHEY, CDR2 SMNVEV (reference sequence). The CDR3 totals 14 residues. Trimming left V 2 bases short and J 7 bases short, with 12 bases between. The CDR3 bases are TGTGCCAGCAGTTTAGGGAGGGGGATTAACACCATATATTTT. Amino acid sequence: CASSLGRGINTIYF.

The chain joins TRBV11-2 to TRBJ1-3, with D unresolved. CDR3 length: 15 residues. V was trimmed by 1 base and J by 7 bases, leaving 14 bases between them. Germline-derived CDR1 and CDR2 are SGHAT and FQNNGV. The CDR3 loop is CASSLGGISSNTIYF. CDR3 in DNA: TGTGCCAGCAGCTTAGGCGGAATTTCATCGAACACCATATATTTT.

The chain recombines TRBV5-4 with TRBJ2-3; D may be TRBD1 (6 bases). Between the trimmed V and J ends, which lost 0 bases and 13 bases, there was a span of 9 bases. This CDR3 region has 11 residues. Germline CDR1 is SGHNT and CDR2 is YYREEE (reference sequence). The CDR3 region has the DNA TGTGCCAGCAGCTTGGGGGGGCGCGAGTATTTT. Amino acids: CASSLGGREYF.

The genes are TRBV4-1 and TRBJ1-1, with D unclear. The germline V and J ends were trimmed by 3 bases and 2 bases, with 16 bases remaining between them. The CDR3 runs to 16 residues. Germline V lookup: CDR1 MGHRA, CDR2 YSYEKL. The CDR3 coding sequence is TGCGCCAGCAGCCAGGCCCCGCCCGGGATTAACACTGAAGCTTTCTTT. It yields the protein CASSQAPPGINTEAFF.

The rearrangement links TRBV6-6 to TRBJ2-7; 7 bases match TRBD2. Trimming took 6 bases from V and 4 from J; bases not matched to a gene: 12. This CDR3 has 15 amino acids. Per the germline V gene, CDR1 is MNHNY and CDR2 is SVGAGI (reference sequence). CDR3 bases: TGTGCCAGCAGCCCACTTGCGCGGGAGTTTTACGAGCAGTACTTC. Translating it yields CASSPLAREFYEQYF.

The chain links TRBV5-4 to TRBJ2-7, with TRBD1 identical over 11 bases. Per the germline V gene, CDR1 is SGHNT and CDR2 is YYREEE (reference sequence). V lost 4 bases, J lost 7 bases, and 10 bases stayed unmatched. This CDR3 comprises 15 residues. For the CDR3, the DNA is TGTGCCAGCAGCGGATCCGGGACAGGGGGGTATGAGCAGTACTTC. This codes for CASSGSGTGGYEQYF.

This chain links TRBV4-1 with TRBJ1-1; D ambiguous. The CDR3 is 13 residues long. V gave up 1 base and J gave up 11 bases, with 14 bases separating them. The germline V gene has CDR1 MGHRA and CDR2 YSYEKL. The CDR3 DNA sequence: TGCGCCAGCAGCCAAGTTATCTTGGCGATGGCTTTCTTT. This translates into CASSQVILAMAFF.

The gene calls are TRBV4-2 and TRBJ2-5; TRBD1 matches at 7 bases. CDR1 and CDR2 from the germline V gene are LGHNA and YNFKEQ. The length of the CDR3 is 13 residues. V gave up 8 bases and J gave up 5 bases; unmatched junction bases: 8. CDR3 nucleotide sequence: TGTGCCAGCTCGATGGACAGGCAGGAGACCCAGTACTTC. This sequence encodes CASSMDRQETQYF.

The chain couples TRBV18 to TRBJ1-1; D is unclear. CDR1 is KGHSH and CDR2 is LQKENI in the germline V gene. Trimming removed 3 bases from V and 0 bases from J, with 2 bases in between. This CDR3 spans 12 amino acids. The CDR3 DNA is TGTGCCAGCTCACCCCTGAACACTGAAGCTTTCTTT. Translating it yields CASSPLNTEAFF.

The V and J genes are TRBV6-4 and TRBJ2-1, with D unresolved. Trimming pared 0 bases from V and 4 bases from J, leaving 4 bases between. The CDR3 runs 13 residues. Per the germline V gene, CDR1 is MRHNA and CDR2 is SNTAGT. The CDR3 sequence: CASSDSPYNEQFF. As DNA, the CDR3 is TGTGCCAGCAGTGACTCTCCGTACAATGAGCAGTTCTTC.

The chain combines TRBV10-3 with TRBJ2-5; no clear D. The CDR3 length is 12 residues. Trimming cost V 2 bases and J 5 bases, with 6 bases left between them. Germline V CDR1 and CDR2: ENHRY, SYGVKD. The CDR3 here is CAISEVMETQYF. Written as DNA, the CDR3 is TGTGCCATCAGTGAGGTTATGGAGACCCAGTACTTC.

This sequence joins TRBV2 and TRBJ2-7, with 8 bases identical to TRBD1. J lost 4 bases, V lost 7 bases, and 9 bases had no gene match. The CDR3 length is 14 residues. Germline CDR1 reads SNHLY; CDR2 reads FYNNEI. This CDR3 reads CASNVGTGPYEQYF. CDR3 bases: TGTGCCAGCAACGTTGGGACAGGACCTTACGAGCAGTACTTC.

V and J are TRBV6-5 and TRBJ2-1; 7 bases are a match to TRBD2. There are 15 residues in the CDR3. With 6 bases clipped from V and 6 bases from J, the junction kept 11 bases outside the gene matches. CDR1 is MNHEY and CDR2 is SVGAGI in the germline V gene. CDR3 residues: CASSAPGLKINEQFF. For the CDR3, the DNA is TGTGCCAGCAGCGCCCCGGGACTAAAAATCAATGAGCAGTTCTTC.

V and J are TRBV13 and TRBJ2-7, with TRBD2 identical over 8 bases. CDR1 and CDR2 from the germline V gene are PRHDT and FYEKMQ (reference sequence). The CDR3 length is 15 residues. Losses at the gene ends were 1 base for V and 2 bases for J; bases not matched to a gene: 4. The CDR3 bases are TGTGCCAGCAGCTTAGTGAGAGCGGGAGCCTACGAGCAGTACTTC. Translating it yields CASSLVRAGAYEQYF.

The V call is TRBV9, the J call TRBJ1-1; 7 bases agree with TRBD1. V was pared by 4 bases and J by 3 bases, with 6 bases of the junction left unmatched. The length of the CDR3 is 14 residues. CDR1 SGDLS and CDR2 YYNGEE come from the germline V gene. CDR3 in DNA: TGTGCCAGCAGCTTCAGACAGGGCTACACTGAAGCTTTCTTT. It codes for CASSFRQGYTEAFF.

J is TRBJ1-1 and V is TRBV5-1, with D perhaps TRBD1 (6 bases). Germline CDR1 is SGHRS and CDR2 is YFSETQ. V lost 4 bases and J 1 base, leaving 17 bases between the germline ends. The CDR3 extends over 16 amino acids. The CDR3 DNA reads TGCGCCAGCAGCGGGAGGGGGACACCTCCGAACACTGAAGCTTTCTTT. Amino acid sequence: CASSGRGTPPNTEAFF.

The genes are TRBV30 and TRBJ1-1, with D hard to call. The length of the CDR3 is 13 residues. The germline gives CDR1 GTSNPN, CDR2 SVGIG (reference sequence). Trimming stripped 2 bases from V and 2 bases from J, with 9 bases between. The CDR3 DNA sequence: TGTGCCTGGAGTAGGGCATTTAACACTGAAGCTTTCTTT. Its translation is CAWSRAFNTEAFF.

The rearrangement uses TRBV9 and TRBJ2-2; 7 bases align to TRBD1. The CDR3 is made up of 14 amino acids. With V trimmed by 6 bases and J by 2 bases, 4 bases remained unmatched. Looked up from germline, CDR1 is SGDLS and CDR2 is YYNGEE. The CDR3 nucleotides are TGTGCCAGCACTAACAGGGGTAACACCGGGGAGCTGTTTTTT. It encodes CASTNRGNTGELFF.

The CDR3 nucleotides read TGTGCCATCAGTGGACAGGGGGCGGTCACCGGGGAGCTGTTTTTT. Its protein is CAISGQGAVTGELFF. The J gene is TRBJ2-2, the V gene TRBV10-3; 10 positions match TRBD1. Germline V CDR1 and CDR2: ENHRY, SYGVKD. The CDR3 runs 15 residues. The V and J ends lost 4 bases and 4 bases, in that order; junction bases with no gene match: 3.

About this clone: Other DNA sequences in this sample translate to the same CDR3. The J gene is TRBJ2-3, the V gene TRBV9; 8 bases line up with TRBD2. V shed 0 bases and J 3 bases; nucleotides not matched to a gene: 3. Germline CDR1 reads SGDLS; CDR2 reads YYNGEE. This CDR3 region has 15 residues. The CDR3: CASSVDSGRTDTQYF. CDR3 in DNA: TGTGCCAGCAGCGTAGACAGCGGGAGAACAGATACGCAGTATTTT.

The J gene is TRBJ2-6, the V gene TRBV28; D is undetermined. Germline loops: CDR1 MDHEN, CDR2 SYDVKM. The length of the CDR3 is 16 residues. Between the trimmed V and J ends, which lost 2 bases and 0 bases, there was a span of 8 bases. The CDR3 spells CASSLISDSGANVLTF. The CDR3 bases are TGTGCCAGCAGTTTAATCTCGGACTCTGGGGCCAACGTCCTGACTTTC. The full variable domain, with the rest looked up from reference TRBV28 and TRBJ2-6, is DVKVTQSSRYLVKRTGEKVFLECVQDMDHENMFWYRQDPGLGLRLIYFSYDVKMKEKGDIPEGYSVSREKKERFSLILESASTNQTSMYLCASSLISDSGANVLTFGAGSRLTVL.